This is a list of T cell receptor beta chains from one sample in a study of blood T cell repertoires in COVID-19. Here immunoSEQ multiplex PCR was the method, and the copy in TCRdb shows in-frame clones only, minus some. The repertoire includes roughly 150,000 clones, about four fifths of them detected once, and about a tenth sits in the top ten. Material for sequencing was peripheral blood. Receptor source: a man between 65 and 80 years old with active or convalescent COVID-19. Each CDR3 is given with its conserved first and last residue. The D gene is left open where the match is weak. Size is omitted from some rows. Given values are once, few, many or a class for expanded clones.

TRBV6-5	TRBD1	-	TRBJ1-1	15	TGTGCCAGCAGTTATGGGGGACAGGGGGCTACCGAAGCTTTCTTT	CASSYGGQGATEAFF
TRBV4-3	-	-	TRBJ1-2	13	TGCGCCAGCAGCCAAGATGGGCAGTATGGCTACACCTTC	CASSQDGQYGYTF
TRBV5-6	TRBD1	-	TRBJ1-1	14	TGTGCCAGCAGACCTAGGACAGGGAACACTGAAGCTTTCTTT	CASRPRTGNTEAFF
TRBV18	-	-	TRBJ1-1	15	TGTGCCAGCTCACCACCGGGGGGTTCGGACACTGAAGCTTTCTTT	CASSPPGGSDTEAFF
TRBV7-9	TRBD1	-	TRBJ1-2	17	TGTGCCAGCAGCCGACTCCTGAGGACAGGGGTGAACTATGGCTACACCTTC	CASSRLLRTGVNYGYTF
TRBV19	TRBD1	once	TRBJ1-5	16	TGTGCCAGCCTCGGGGTGGACAGGGGGCAAAATCAGCCCCAGCATTTT	CASLGVDRGQNQPQHF
TRBV13	TRBD1	once	TRBJ2-1	18	TGTGCCAGCAGCTTAGGTGGATGGTTAGGGGGCACCAACAATGAGCAGTTCTTC	CASSLGGWLGGTNNEQFF
TRBV9	-	once	TRBJ2-6	12	TGTGCCAGCAGCGCGGGGGCCAACGTCCTGACTTTC	CASSAGANVLTF
TRBV7-8	-	-	TRBJ2-3	17	TGTGCCAGCAGCTTAGGGACAGACAGTGGCAACACAGATACGCAGTATTTT	CASSLGTDSGNTDTQYF
TRBV6-5	TRBD1	-	TRBJ1-5	15	TGTGCCAGCAGCAAGGACAGGGGAGGAAATCAGCCCCAGCATTTT	CASSKDRGGNQPQHF
TRBV2	-	-	TRBJ2-4	14	TGTGCCACGGGTGACAGTCTAGCCAAAAACATTCAGTACTTC	CATGDSLAKNIQYF
TRBV15	TRBD2	-	TRBJ2-1	16	TGTGCCACCAGCAGAGTGGCGGGAGGGGGCGGGGATGAGCAGTTCTTC	CATSRVAGGGGDEQFF
TRBV2	-	once	TRBJ2-1	14	TGTGCCAGCAGAACACAGACTTCAGCGGATGAGCAGTTCTTC	CASRTQTSADEQFF
TRBV28	-	-	TRBJ1-2	15	TGTGCCAGCAGTTTGTCTTGGGCCTTAAACTATGGCTACACCTTC	CASSLSWALNYGYTF
TRBV2	-	-	TRBJ1-4	12	TGTGCCAGCAATGCGGGAGGTGAAAAACTGTTTTTT	CASNAGGEKLFF
TRBV5-1	TRBD2	-	TRBJ2-1	16	TGCGCCAGCAGCCTCCCGACTAGCGGGGGTCCCCACGAGCAGTTCTTC	CASSLPTSGGPHEQFF
TRBV5-1	TRBD2	-	TRBJ2-7	16	TGCGCCAGCAGCTTCCCGGCGACTAGCGGGTCTGGCGAGCAGTACTTC	CASSFPATSGSGEQYF
TRBV6-5	TRBD1	-	TRBJ1-2	15	TGTGCCAGCAGGGAGACAGGGAGGCGAAACTATGGCTACACCTTC	CASRETGRRNYGYTF
TRBV14	-	once	TRBJ1-2	14	TGTGCCAGCAGCCAATTCGGCAGGGCGCATGGCTACACCTTC	CASSQFGRAHGYTF
TRBV11-2	-	-	TRBJ1-1	15	TGTGCCAGCAGCTTAGACAGGGGCCCGCTCACTGAAGCTTTCTTT	CASSLDRGPLTEAFF
TRBV11-3	-	-	TRBJ2-2	15	TGTGCCAGCAGCTTAGCCGGTACGAACACCGGGGAGCTGTTTTTT	CASSLAGTNTGELFF
TRBV9	-	-	TRBJ2-1	15	TGTGCCAGCAGCGTAGGCCGTCAGGCGTACAATGAGCAGTTCTTC	CASSVGRQAYNEQFF